This TCR beta chain was sequenced in a study of neurological immune-mediated disorders. Turning to the study itself: The study included around 35 multiple sclerosis patients, 31 relapsing-remitting and 3 secondary progressive. General study points: Private repertoires in all groups were suggested by the finding that expanded clones across subjects shared no CDR3 amino acid sequences. It was HTLV-1-associated myelopathy that showed the most TCR clonal expansion, while multiple sclerosis showed the least, falling below healthy controls.

The CDR3 length is 15 residues. The V end was cut by 7 bases, the J end by 7 bases, with 19 bases between. CDR1 is MNHNY and CDR2 is SVGAGI in the germline V gene (reference sequence). This clonotype was observed many times. The antigen remains undetermined. The team produced cDNA through 5'RACE using 10-nucleotide random UMIs. A single record per CDR3 protein comes from TCRdb applying MiXCR to the 5' RACE reads. Here the sample spans tens of thousands of distinct CDR3 sequences, 2.5% to 3% being singletons. Sequencing used PBMCs. The genes are TRBV6-6 and TRBJ1-4; D perhaps matches TRBD1 (6 bases). This TCR was recovered from a woman under 40 with multiple sclerosis. CDR3 protein: CASNRGTPASEKLFF. CDR3 nucleotide sequence: TGTGCCAGCAACCGCGGGACACCAGCAAGTGAAAAACTGTTTTTT.